These 8 T cell receptor beta chains came from one sample sequenced in a study of memory CD8 T cells in hepatitis C reinfection. Sequenced by immunoSEQ multiplex PCR; TCRdb stores in-frame clones only, minus some. The sample yields under 60,000 clones, 89% seen once. As to time point: pre-reinfection, 55 to 20 weeks before reinfection detection. Sorted cells were sequenced directly ex vivo without any in vitro expansion. Source material: naive CD8+ T cells sorted from blood. The source of these receptors is a man aged 18 to 29 with hepatitis C virus infection.

The V call is TRBV19, the J call TRBJ2-5; no firm D call. The J call is doubtful: the DNA matches TRBJ2-7 better. There are 14 residues in the CDR3. The germline V gene has CDR1 LNHDA and CDR2 SQIVND (reference sequence). Here the CDR3 DNA reads TGTGCCAGTAGTATAAGCGCGTTCTCCTACGAGCAGTACTTC. Its protein product is CASSISAFSYEQYF.

The V call is TRBV5-1, the J call TRBJ2-5, with TRBD2 matching 11 bases. The J call may be incorrect, as the DNA end agrees better with TRBJ2-7. Germline V gene data show CDR1 as SGHRS and CDR2 as YFSETQ. The CDR3 contains 15 residues. The CDR3 loop reads CASSQGLAEHYEQYF. DNA for the CDR3: TGCGCCAGCAGCCAGGGACTAGCGGAACACTACGAGCAGTACTTC.

This rearrangement joins TRBV4-1 to TRBJ2-7, with 7 bases that match TRBD2. The V segment lost 0 bases and the J segment 4 bases; nucleotides outside the gene matches: 15. The germline V gene encodes CDR1 MGHRA and CDR2 YSYEKL. The CDR3 is 18 residues long. CDR3 in DNA: TGCGCCAGCAGCCAAGAAGCAAGTGGGAGGGCTCCGGGGTACGAGCAGTACTTC. Translating it yields CASSQEASGRAPGYEQYF.

V and J are TRBV6-5 and TRBJ2-2; the match to TRBD2 covers 7 bases. Germline loops: CDR1 MNHEY, CDR2 SVGAGI. The CDR3 extends over 16 amino acids. With 4 bases clipped from V and 1 base from J, the junction kept 6 bases outside the gene matches. The CDR3 DNA follows: TGTGCCAGCAGTTCCCATCCTAGCGGGAACACCGGGGAGCTGTTTTTT. As protein: CASSSHPSGNTGELFF.

V gene TRBV5-1 combines with J gene TRBJ2-3; 15 nucleotides line up with TRBD2. The CDR3 totals 18 residues. The trim removed 0 bases at V and 1 base at J, leaving 3 bases unmatched. Germline V gene data show CDR1 as SGHRS and CDR2 as YFSETQ. DNA of the CDR3: TGCGCCAGCAGCTTGGGTTGGACTAGCGGGGGGGGCACAGATACGCAGTATTTT. Residues: CASSLGWTSGGGTDTQYF.

The V and J genes are TRBV7-9 and TRBJ2-3, with D possibly TRBD1 on 6 matching bases. CDR1 and CDR2 (germline): SEHNR, FQNEAQ (reference sequence). The CDR3 spans 15 residues. With 1 base removed from V and 5 bases from J, the gap between germline ends came to 13 bases. The CDR3 DNA follows: TGTGCCAGCAGCTTAGTATCAGGGGTGGGAGATACGCAGTATTTT. The encoded protein is CASSLVSGVGDTQYF.

The chain couples TRBV18 to TRBJ1-1, with a possible D match to TRBD1 (5 bases). The CDR3 is 15 amino acids. CDR1 is KGHSH, CDR2 LQKENI, per germline. V gave up 4 bases and J gave up 0 bases, with 12 bases separating them. The CDR3 spells CASSQHDSMNTEAFF. CDR3 in DNA: TGTGCCAGCTCACAACACGACAGTATGAACACTGAAGCTTTCTTT.

This chain connects TRBV5-4 to TRBJ2-7, with 9 bases aligning to TRBD2. The germline CDR1 and CDR2 sequences are SGHNT and YYREEE (reference sequence). J gave up 2 bases and V 3 bases, and 6 bases lay outside the gene matches. The CDR3 covers 15 residues. The DNA of the CDR3 is TGTGCCAGCAGCTCGGGACTAGCCGGTCCCTACGAGCAGTACTTC. Its translation is CASSSGLAGPYEQYF.